This is a list of T cell receptor beta chains from one sample in a study of blood T cell repertoires in COVID-19. Using immunoSEQ multiplex PCR, the repertoire was profiled, and TCRdb retains in-frame clones only, with some absent. This table holds approximately 250,000 clones, roughly nine tenths found once. Sequences were obtained from peripheral blood. These receptors were obtained from a young man with active or convalescent COVID-19. The CDR3 runs from the conserved cysteine through the conserved F or W. A D gene is named only where the DNA matches it firmly. A row's size may be missing; if present it is once, few, many or a size class.

V gene,CDR3 length,clone size,J gene,D gene,CDR3 DNA,CDR3 protein
TRBV24-1,14,NA,TRBJ1-2,NA,TGTGCCACCAGTGATGCGAATTCCGTCTATGGCTACACCTTC,CATSDANSVYGYTF
TRBV7-9,8,NA,TRBJ2-1,NA,TGTGCCAGCAGTTTCCGGGTCTTC,CASSFRVF
TRBV12-3/TRBV12-4,12,NA,TRBJ2-1,NA,TGTGCCAGCAGTTTTCCCCAGGGGGAGCAGTTCTTC,CASSFPQGEQFF
TRBV6-5,16,NA,TRBJ1-6,NA,TGTGCCAGCAGTTACTCGGGGAATGGCGGGGATTCACCCCTCCACTTT,CASSYSGNGGDSPLHF
TRBV5-4,15,NA,TRBJ2-4,NA,TGTGCCAGCAGCCTGGACAGCCATGCCAAAAACATTCAGTACTTC,CASSLDSHAKNIQYF
TRBV6-5,15,NA,TRBJ2-7,TRBD1,TGTGCCAGCAGCGGGACAGGGGGCATTTTGAGCGAGCAGTACTTC,CASSGTGGILSEQYF
TRBV6-2/TRBV6-3,12,NA,TRBJ1-2,TRBD1,TGTGCCAGCAGTGGACAGGGCTATGGCTACACCTTC,CASSGQGYGYTF
TRBV6-5,15,NA,TRBJ2-7,TRBD2,TGTGCCAGCAGTTATTCTAGCGGGAGGGCCTACGAGCAGTACTTC,CASSYSSGRAYEQYF
TRBV7-9,16,few,TRBJ1-1,NA,TGTGCCAGCACCCTAAGTCACGGAAGCGGAAACACTGAAGCTTTCTTT,CASTLSHGSGNTEAFF
TRBV7-9,16,NA,TRBJ2-1,NA,TGTGCCAGCAGTTCTGTGGTACTAGTGGTCGGCGGTGAGCAGTTCTTC,CASSSVVLVVGGEQFF
TRBV27,16,NA,TRBJ1-1,TRBD1,TGTGCCAGCAGTTCGATCAGGGGGACCTTTTCACCTGAAGCTTTCTTT,CASSSIRGTFSPEAFF
TRBV27,15,many,TRBJ2-7,NA,TGTGCCAGCAGTTTAGGGACACCTAGCTCCTACGAGCAGTACTTC,CASSLGTPSSYEQYF
TRBV6-5,13,NA,TRBJ2-7,TRBD1,TGTGCCAGCAGTCGGGACAGGGGACACGAGCAGTACTTC,CASSRDRGHEQYF
TRBV7-2,16,NA,TRBJ1-5,NA,TGTGCCAGCAGCTCCAGTTTGGGGAGGGGCAATCAGCCCCAGCATTTT,CASSSSLGRGNQPQHF
TRBV5-1,13,few,TRBJ1-1,NA,TGCGCCAGCAGCTTGTCTAGGAACACTGAAGCTTTCTTT,CASSLSRNTEAFF
TRBV3-1/TRBV3-2,16,once,TRBJ2-2,NA,TGTGCCAGCAGCCAACGAGGGTGGATTCGGAGGGGGGAGCTGTTTTTT,CASSQRGWIRRGELFF
TRBV20-1,14,NA,TRBJ2-7,NA,TGCAGTGCTAGTCCAAGGACTAAAAACTACGAGCAGTACTTC,CSASPRTKNYEQYF
TRBV6-2/TRBV6-3,14,few,TRBJ1-2,NA,TGTGCCAGCAGTCAACCGCCAGCTAACTATGGCTACACCTTC,CASSQPPANYGYTF